Following are 3 T cell receptor beta chains from one sample sequenced in a study of shared clonotypes between healthy human individuals. Profiled with immunoSEQ multiplex PCR; TCRdb holds only in-frame clones, not every one. Among approximately 700,000 clones listed, 73% were seen once. The sequencing sample was made of memory CD4+ T cells sorted from blood. The subset here: CD45RA-negative fraction. Source of these receptors: a woman under 40 in good health.

CDR3 sequence reads: CASKKGGPKETQYF. As DNA, the CDR3 is TGTGCCAGCAAAAAGGGCGGGCCAAAAGAGACCCAGTACTTC. The J gene is TRBJ2-5, the V gene TRBV2; the D gene is possibly TRBD2 (5 bases). CDR1 and CDR2 from the germline V gene are SNHLY and FYNNEI. The CDR3 has 14 residues. V was pared by 7 bases and J by 3 bases, with 15 bases between.

The chain combines TRBV28 with TRBJ1-5; 7 bases fit TRBD1. The CDR3 consists of 16 residues. The germline V gene has CDR1 MDHEN and CDR2 SYDVKM. Trimming at V came to 2 bases and at J to 3 bases, leaving 7 bases not matched to a gene. The chain's CDR3 is CASSLDRVPINQPQHF. The CDR3 coding sequence is TGTGCCAGCAGTTTAGACAGGGTTCCGATCAATCAGCCCCAGCATTTT.

The V and J genes are TRBV5-1 and TRBJ2-5; 7 bases line up with TRBD1. Germline CDR1 and CDR2: SGHRS and YFSETQ. The CDR3 runs to 13 residues. With V trimmed by 4 bases and J by 2 bases, 2 bases remained unmatched. The CDR3 nucleotides are TGCGCCAGCAGCCGGGACAGACAAGAGACCCAGTACTTC. The encoded protein is CASSRDRQETQYF.